This TCR beta chain was identified during a study of blood T cell repertoires in COVID-19. Study overall: From the United States, Italy and Spain came samples of acute and convalescent COVID-19.

Sequencing was performed with immunoSEQ multiplex PCR; in TCRdb, only in-frame clones are kept and a portion is missing. This sample carries 70,000 to 95,000 clones, approximately 78% of them seen once, and the ten largest clones take around 34%. This CDR3 has 14 residues. Trimming took 11 bases from V and 0 from J; bases not matched to a gene: 6. The germline V gene encodes CDR1 LNHDA and CDR2 SQIVND (reference sequence). The TCR was taken from a man between 60 and 70 years old with COVID-19, enrolled during active disease. The chain recombines TRBV19 with TRBJ2-2, with 7 bases fitting TRBD2. Sequenced: peripheral blood. The CDR3 coding sequence is TGTGCCGGGAAGCGGGGTCCGAACACCGGGGAGCTGTTTTTT. Translating it yields CAGKRGPNTGELFF.